The 23 T cell receptor beta chains listed next were all sequenced from one sample in a study of blood T cell repertoires in COVID-19. Sequenced by immunoSEQ multiplex PCR; TCRdb stores in-frame clones only, minus some. The table shows 180,000 or so clones, with 70% to 90% occurring only once. The sequenced material came from peripheral blood. These receptors were taken from a woman over 75 with acute or convalescent COVID-19.

The chain has TRBV7-3 and TRBJ2-3, with a weak D call TRBD1 (6 bases). Germline-derived CDR1 and CDR2 are SGHTA and FQGTGA. V gave up 4 bases and J gave up 3 bases, with 14 bases separating them. This CDR3 has 15 residues. The CDR3 DNA reads as TGTGCCAGCAGCTCCACCTCAGGGGAAACAGATACGCAGTATTTT. This codes for CASSSTSGETDTQYF.

The rearrangement joins TRBV20-1 to TRBJ1-2; D remains ambiguous. Germline assignment: CDR1 DFQATT and CDR2 SNEGSKA (reference sequence). The CDR3 covers 11 residues. The V gene lost 7 bases and the J gene lost 8 bases, with 14 bases spanning the gap. As DNA, the CDR3 is TGCAGTGTAAGGAACCCCGGGGGCTACACCTTC. Protein sequence: CSVRNPGGYTF.

The chain combines TRBV6-2 or TRBV6-3 with TRBJ1-4, with D possibly matching TRBD1 (5 bases). The germline V and J ends were trimmed by 2 bases and 11 bases, with 12 bases remaining between them. The CDR3 totals 13 residues. The germline V gene encodes CDR1 MNHEY and CDR2 SVGEGT. CDR3 sequence: CASSYDPGRKLFF. CDR3 sequence (DNA): TGTGCCAGCAGTTACGATCCAGGGAGGAAACTGTTTTTT.

The chain uses TRBV11-3 and TRBJ2-3; the match to TRBD1 covers 8 bases. The germline CDR1 and CDR2 sequences are SGHNT and YENEEA. The CDR3 is 15 amino acids. The J segment lost 6 bases and the V segment lost 0 bases, leaving 5 bases of the junction unmatched. Here the CDR3 DNA reads TGTGCCAGCAGCTTAGAAACAGGGGGAAGGGATACGCAGTATTTT. Amino acid sequence: CASSLETGGRDTQYF. Variable domain in full (rest from reference TRBV11-3 and TRBJ2-3): EAGVVQSPRYKIIEKKQPVAFWCNPISGHNTLYWYLQNLGQGPELLIRYENEEAVDDSQLPKDRFSAERLKGVDSTLKIQPAELGDSAVYLCASSLETGGRDTQYFGPGTRLTVL.

Ten or more counts support this clone. CDR3 loop: CASSLSWRQPQHF. CDR3 DNA sequence: TGTGCCAGCAGCTTGAGTTGGAGGCAGCCCCAGCATTTT. The J gene is TRBJ1-5, the V gene TRBV5-6; D gene unclear. Between the trimmed V and J ends, which lost 1 base and 7 bases, there was a span of 9 bases. CDR1 is SGHDT, CDR2 YYEEEE, per germline. CDR3 size: 13 residues.

V usage is TRBV7-9 and J usage is TRBJ2-5; D possibly corresponds to TRBD1 (6 bases). With 5 bases removed from V and 5 bases from J, the gap between germline ends came to 12 bases. The CDR3 extends over 13 amino acids. The V gene's germline CDR1 is SEHNR and CDR2 FQNEAQ (reference sequence). CDR3 sequence (DNA): TGTGCCAGCAGCCCAGGGACACGGGAGACCCAGTACTTC. Its protein product is CASSPGTRETQYF.

As to this clone: Other DNA sequences of this sample code for an identical CDR3. This sequence joins TRBV7-2 and TRBJ1-5; D is undetermined. The germline gives CDR1 SGHTA, CDR2 FQGNSA. V gave up 0 bases and J gave up 1 base, with 7 bases separating them. The CDR3 has 15 residues. Here the CDR3 DNA reads TGTGCCAGCAGCTTAGCGGGAGACAGCAATCAGCCCCAGCATTTT. It codes for CASSLAGDSNQPQHF.

The rearrangement links TRBV25-1 to TRBJ1-4; D remains unclear. Trimming removed 9 bases at V and 4 bases at J, with 6 bases between. CDR3 length: 11 amino acids. The germline gives CDR1 MGHDK, CDR2 SYGVNS. The CDR3 DNA reads as TGTGCCAGTGTATTTAATGAAAAACTGTTTTTT. This translates into CASVFNEKLFF.

The chain carries TRBV9 and TRBJ2-1; TRBD2 agrees at 9 bases. The CDR3 is 14 amino acids. The trim removed 0 bases at V and 15 bases at J, leaving 10 bases unmatched. Germline CDR1 and CDR2: SGDLS and YYNGEE. The CDR3 is CASSVASVAGAPFF. Written as DNA, the CDR3 is TGTGCCAGCAGCGTAGCTTCGGTAGCGGGGGCCCCGTTCTTC.

This sequence joins TRBV19 and TRBJ1-2; 8 bases agree with TRBD1. V dropped 1 base and J dropped 8; count of bases not matched to a gene: 9. Germline CDR1 LNHDA, CDR2 SQIVND (reference sequence). The CDR3 is 15 amino acids. The CDR3: CASSIALDRGGGYTF. For the CDR3, the DNA is TGTGCCAGTAGTATAGCCTTAGACAGGGGTGGAGGCTACACCTTC.

The chain employs TRBV7-9 and TRBJ2-7; D possibly corresponds to TRBD2 (5 bases). Trimming left V 5 bases short and J 5 bases short, with 10 bases between. The V gene's germline CDR1 is SEHNR and CDR2 FQNEAQ (reference sequence). This CDR3 has 12 residues. This CDR3 is CASSPTTNEQYF. In nucleotides, the CDR3 is TGTGCCAGCAGCCCGACGACTAACGAGCAGTACTTC.

CDR3 region: CASSSGNQPQHF. In DNA form, the CDR3 reads TGTGCCAGCAGTTCGGGCAATCAGCCCCAGCATTTT. The chain uses TRBV6-6 and TRBJ1-5; D gene uncertain. The V end was cut by 4 bases, the J end by 2 bases, with 3 bases between. The length of the CDR3 is 12 residues. The V gene's germline CDR1 is MNHNY and CDR2 SVGAGI (reference sequence).

The J gene is TRBJ1-6, the V gene TRBV20-1; unclear D gene. The V gene lost 3 bases and the J gene lost 0 bases, with 15 bases spanning the gap. Germline-derived CDR1 and CDR2 are DFQATT and SNEGSKA (reference sequence). The CDR3 is made up of 17 amino acids. The CDR3 region is CSASGPGGFSYNSPLHF. DNA of the CDR3: TGCAGTGCTAGTGGGCCAGGCGGGTTCTCCTATAATTCACCCCTCCACTTT.

This chain joins TRBV9 and TRBJ2-1; D might be TRBD2 (6 bases). V lost 4 bases, J lost 1 base, and 15 bases lay in between. Germline CDR1 SGDLS, CDR2 YYNGEE. The CDR3 consists of 16 residues. The CDR3 region is CASSRAGPSSYNEQFF. CDR3 nucleotide sequence: TGTGCCAGCAGCCGGGCGGGGCCCAGTTCCTACAATGAGCAGTTCTTC.

This chain connects TRBV18 to TRBJ2-7, with 14 bases identical to TRBD2. V lost 4 bases and J lost 7; bases outside the gene matches: 9. Germline V gives CDR1 KGHSH, CDR2 LQKENI. This CDR3 is 16 amino acids long. This CDR3 is CASSQTSGGASGEQYF. CDR3 sequence (DNA): TGTGCCAGCTCACAGACTAGCGGGGGGGCCTCGGGTGAGCAGTACTTC.

V usage is TRBV27 and J usage is TRBJ1-1; 9 bases match TRBD1. After removal of 2 bases from V and 1 base from J, the junction contained 5 bases not matched to a gene. In germline, CDR1 is MNHEY, CDR2 SMNVEV (reference sequence). The CDR3 is made up of 16 amino acids. CDR3 in amino acids: CASSLTGGIGNTEAFF. The CDR3 nucleotides read TGTGCCAGCAGTTTAACAGGGGGCATAGGGAACACTGAAGCTTTCTTT.

This chain links TRBV7-9 with TRBJ1-2, with 9 bases that match TRBD1. Germline CDR1 reads SEHNR; CDR2 reads FQNEAQ (reference sequence). V trimming: 5 bases; J trimming: 4 bases; junction bases outside the gene matches: 2. The CDR3 runs to 13 residues. The CDR3 DNA follows: TGTGCCAGCAGCCAGACAGGGGGCTATGGCTACACCTTC. Its translation is CASSQTGGYGYTF. Drawing the rest from reference TRBV7-9 and TRBJ1-2, the complete variable domain is DTGVSQNPRHKITKRGQNVTFRCDPISEHNRLYWYRQTLGQGPEFLTYFQNEAQLEKSRLLSDRFSAERPKGSFSTLEIQRTEQGDSAMYLCASSQTGGYGYTFGSGTRLTVV.

This clone was seen more than once but under ten times. Distinct nucleotide sequences in the sample also encode this CDR3. J is TRBJ1-1 and V is TRBV19; the D gene is possibly TRBD1 (5 bases). V lost 3 bases and J 4 bases, leaving 9 bases between the germline ends. The CDR3 sequence is 13 residues long. Germline CDR1 reads LNHDA; CDR2 reads SQIVND (reference sequence). Here the CDR3 DNA reads TGTGCCAGTAGTATTCAGGGAGGCACTGAAGCTTTCTTT. Protein sequence: CASSIQGGTEAFF.

The genes are TRBV5-1 and TRBJ1-2; 9 bases line up with TRBD1. Germline assignment: CDR1 SGHRS and CDR2 YFSETQ. V shed 4 bases, J shed 7 bases, and the junction held 5 bases outside the gene matches. There are 13 residues in the CDR3. The CDR3 DNA sequence: TGCGCCAGCAGCCAGGGACAGGGCGGTGGCTACACCTTC. Translation gives CASSQGQGGGYTF.

The gene calls are TRBV28 and TRBJ1-3; possibly TRBD1 for D (5 bases). The V gene's germline CDR1 is MDHEN and CDR2 SYDVKM. V lost 5 bases, J lost 4 bases, and 15 bases lay in between. The CDR3 length is 15 residues. CDR3 in amino acids: CASSTRTRAGNTIYF. The DNA of the CDR3 is TGTGCCAGCAGTACGCGGACACGGGCGGGAAACACCATATATTTT.

The V and J genes are TRBV5-4 and TRBJ2-2; D uncertain. Germline V gene data show CDR1 as SGHNT and CDR2 as YYREEE (reference sequence). This CDR3 contains 14 residues. Trimming stripped 0 bases from V and 1 base from J, with 4 bases between. As DNA, the CDR3 is TGTGCCAGCAGCTTGGAACAGAACACCGGGGAGCTGTTTTTT. Translated: CASSLEQNTGELFF.

The chain links TRBV7-9 to TRBJ1-2; tentatively, D is TRBD1 (6 bases). In germline, CDR1 is SEHNR, CDR2 FQNEAQ (reference sequence). V was cut by 8 bases and J by 3 bases, with 19 bases left in between. The CDR3 totals 15 residues. The CDR3 loop is CASQRRGAIDYGYTF. In DNA, the CDR3 is TGTGCCAGCCAAAGGCGGGGGGCGATTGACTATGGCTACACCTTC.

CDR3 nucleotides: TGTGCCTCCTCGAGAGGCGGCTACACCTTC. Translating gives CASSRGGYTF. V and J are TRBV19 and TRBJ1-2; D is unresolved. Trimming left V 11 bases short and J 8 bases short, with 12 bases between. CDR1 and CDR2 from the germline V gene are LNHDA and SQIVND (reference sequence). The CDR3 is 10 amino acids.